The 6 T cell receptor beta chains reported below all come from one sample, sequenced in a study of beta chain features in type 1 diabetes. Investigators reverse transcribed all isolated RNA, so they sequenced expressed TCRB transcripts. TCRdb's table, derived via immunoSEQ multiplex PCR, lists solely in-frame clones and lacks some. The table shows around 360,000 clones, with over 10% occurring only once. Study results and caveats: Shortening of TCRB CDR3s, moderate but significant, appeared in all four CD4+ subsets of Type 1 diabetes patients.

No antigen is known for these receptors. The specimen was naive CD4+ T cells from blood. These receptor sequences come from a woman between 18 and 30 years old with type 1 diabetes.

CDR3 sequence: CASSLTGPGANVLTF. DNA for the CDR3: TGTGCCAGCAGCTTAACAGGGCCTGGGGCCAACGTCCTGACTTTC. The V and J genes are TRBV5-6 and TRBJ2-6, with a weak D call TRBD1 (6 bases). The CDR3 runs to 15 residues. Germline CDR1 and CDR2: SGHDT and YYEEEE. Deletions cut 2 bases from V and 2 bases from J, with 8 bases between.

The chain is built from TRBV5-6 and TRBJ2-3; D is possibly TRBD1 (6 bases). In germline, CDR1 is SGHDT, CDR2 YYEEEE. The length of the CDR3 is 14 residues. V lost 2 bases to trimming and J lost 6 bases, with 13 bases between them. In DNA, the CDR3 is TGTGCCAGCAGCTTAACAGGGAGCTCGGATACGCAGTATTTT. Translating it yields CASSLTGSSDTQYF.

The chain has TRBV29-1 and TRBJ2-4; D remains unclear. Trimming removed 4 bases from V and 2 bases from J, with 9 bases in between. Germline CDR1 and CDR2: SQVTM and ANQGSEA. The CDR3 has 13 residues. The CDR3 sequence: CSVGGLPKNIQYF. The CDR3 DNA is TGCAGCGTTGGCGGCCTCCCCAAAAACATTCAGTACTTC.

This clone has more than one count but fewer than ten. The gene calls are TRBV4-1 and TRBJ2-3, with no clear D. CDR3 length: 13 amino acids. CDR1 and CDR2 from the germline V gene are MGHRA and YSYEKL. The V end lost 3 bases, the J end lost 2 bases, and 6 bases lay between the germline ends. The CDR3 nucleotides read TGCGCCAGCAGCCAGACACTCACAGATACGCAGTATTTT. Translating it yields CASSQTLTDTQYF.

This rearrangement joins TRBV30 to TRBJ1-2, with D unclear. The CDR3 consists of 13 residues. Trimming cost V 3 bases and J 0 bases, with 8 bases left between them. The germline CDR1 and CDR2 sequences are GTSNPN and SVGIG (reference sequence). CDR3 sequence: CAWRPGTNYGYTF. CDR3 coding DNA: TGTGCCTGGAGGCCGGGTACTAACTATGGCTACACCTTC. Drawing the rest from reference TRBV30 and TRBJ1-2, the complete variable domain is SQTIHQWPATLVQPVGSPLSLECTVEGTSNPNLYWYRQAAGRGLQLLFYSVGIGQISSEVPQNLSASRPQDRQFILSSKKLLLSDSGFYLCAWRPGTNYGYTFGSGTRLTVV.

The chain has TRBV4-1 and TRBJ1-2; no clear D. V was clipped by 1 base and J by 6 bases, with 9 bases between them. The germline CDR1 and CDR2 sequences are MGHRA and YSYEKL. This CDR3 has 13 amino acids. This CDR3 is CASSQGWLDGYTF. The CDR3 nucleotides are TGCGCCAGCAGCCAAGGGTGGCTGGATGGCTACACCTTC.